This entry features one TCR beta chain sequence. The entry originates in a study of blood T cell repertoires in COVID-19. TCRdb's table, derived via immunoSEQ multiplex PCR, lists solely in-frame clones and lacks some. The sample has roughly 15,000 clones, around 89% seen once; the top ten hold less than 3.5%. The clonotype originates from a human donor in a cohort sampled during active COVID-19. Sequenced input: peripheral blood.

The CDR3 coding sequence is TGTGCCAGCAGCTGGGGGGAAAGGGGCACAGATACGCAGTATTTT. It encodes CASSWGERGTDTQYF. The chain recombines TRBV6-2 or TRBV6-3 with TRBJ2-3, with a possible D match to TRBD2 (6 bases). Germline V gene lookup returns CDR1 MNHEY and CDR2 SVGEGT. The CDR3 runs to 15 residues. The ends were cut back, 6 bases at V and 1 base at J, with 14 bases in the middle.